Below are 27 T cell receptor beta chains sequenced from a single sample in a study of T cell repertoires in cytomegalovirus infection. MiXCR, applied by TCRdb to the reads, yields one record per CDR3 protein. The table includes some 280,000 distinct CDR3 sequences, approximately 13% detected once. Source material: PBMCs. The receptors were gathered from a human donor in good health (CMV status not recorded). Some clones in this sample may be carry-over from other donors' samples.

This chain links TRBV28 with TRBJ2-2, with 7 positions matching TRBD2. Germline V gene sequence: CDR1 MDHEN, CDR2 SYDVKM. This CDR3 spans 13 amino acids. The junction had 4 bases not matched to a gene; V was cut back by 8 bases and J by 4 bases. In DNA form, the CDR3 reads TGTGCCAGCCAGCGGGACCTCACCGGGGAGCTGTTTTTT. It yields the protein CASQRDLTGELFF.

This clonotype was counted only a few times. DNA of the CDR3: TGTGCCACCAGCAGAGGCCCCGGGTCAGCCGGCGAGACCCAGTACTTC. This encodes CATSRGPGSAGETQYF. V is TRBV15 and J is TRBJ2-5; D is undetermined. There are 16 residues in the CDR3. In germline, CDR1 is LNHNV, CDR2 YYDKDF (reference sequence). V lost 1 base to trimming and J lost 5 bases, with 17 bases between them.

The rearrangement joins TRBV5-6 to TRBJ2-5; D is unclear. CDR1 and CDR2 from the germline V gene are SGHDT and YYEEEE. Between the trimmed V and J ends, which lost 5 bases and 2 bases, there was a span of 16 bases. The CDR3 runs to 15 residues. The CDR3 reads CASSYTPRSQETQYF. The CDR3 DNA reads TGTGCCAGCAGTTATACACCCAGGTCACAAGAGACCCAGTACTTC.

This clonotype was recorded many times. This chain connects TRBV7-9 to TRBJ2-1; possibly TRBD2 for D (7 bases). Germline V gene data show CDR1 as SEHNR and CDR2 as FQNEAQ (reference sequence). The V end was cut by 0 bases, the J end by 4 bases, with 13 bases between. This CDR3 contains 16 residues. The CDR3 nucleotides read TGTGCCAGCAGCTTAGCGAAAGGGGGGGGATACAATGAGCAGTTCTTC. It specifies CASSLAKGGGYNEQFF. The full variable domain, in which reference TRBV7-9 and TRBJ2-1 provide the parts outside the CDR3, is DTGVSQNPRHKITKRGQNVTFRCDPISEHNRLYWYRQTLGQGPEFLTYFQNEAQLEKSRLLSDRFSAERPKGSFSTLEIQRTEQGDSAMYLCASSLAKGGGYNEQFFGPGTRLTVL.

This clonotype was found many times. The V gene is TRBV7-8, the J gene TRBJ1-1, with D possibly TRBD1 on 6 matching bases. This CDR3 comprises 14 residues. CDR1 is SGHVS and CDR2 is FQNEAQ in the germline V gene. Trimming stripped 2 bases from V and 4 bases from J, with 11 bases between. The CDR3 DNA sequence: TGTGCCAGCAGCTTAAATAGGGGGGGCACTGAAGCTTTCTTT. Protein sequence: CASSLNRGGTEAFF.

The J gene is TRBJ2-3, the V gene TRBV20-1, with 9 bases aligning to TRBD2. CDR1 is DFQATT, CDR2 SNEGSKA, per germline (reference sequence). The CDR3 extends over 16 amino acids. J lost 1 base, V lost 1 base, and 6 bases had no gene match. CDR3 bases: TGCAGTGCTAGAGGGCGGCGCGGGAGGGGCACAGATACGCAGTATTTT. Translation gives CSARGRRGRGTDTQYF.

The CDR3 here is CASSWPLRDRTDTQYF. In nucleotides, the CDR3 is TGTGCCAGCAGTTGGCCCTTGCGGGACCGCACAGATACGCAGTATTTT. V and J are TRBV28 and TRBJ2-3; D possibly corresponds to TRBD2 (6 bases). The germline V gene encodes CDR1 MDHEN and CDR2 SYDVKM. This CDR3 is 16 amino acids long. V gave up 4 bases and J gave up 1 base, with 15 bases separating them.

This clonotype has at least ten counts. The rearrangement links TRBV10-3 to TRBJ1-4; 8 nucleotides agree with TRBD1. There are 16 residues in the CDR3. V dropped 2 bases and J dropped 5; count of bases not matched to a gene: 7. The V gene's germline CDR1 is ENHRY and CDR2 SYGVKD. In DNA, the CDR3 is TGTGCCATCAGTGAGGGATTCGGGACAGGAAATGAAAAACTGTTTTTT. This gives the protein CAISEGFGTGNEKLFF.

This clonotype has only a few counts. The genes are TRBV29-1 and TRBJ1-1; no clear D gene. The V end was cut by 4 bases, the J end by 1 base, with 7 bases between. Germline values: CDR1 SQVTM, CDR2 ANQGSEA. CDR3 length equals 12 residues. As DNA, the CDR3 is TGCAGCGTTGGGGGAACGAACACTGAAGCTTTCTTT. Translated, it gives CSVGGTNTEAFF.

This clonotype was seen more than once but under ten times. The chain carries TRBV7-9 and TRBJ1-1, with D maybe TRBD1 (6 bases). Trimming took off 5 bases at V and 10 bases at J, with 11 bases between the two ends. In germline, CDR1 is SEHNR, CDR2 FQNEAQ (reference sequence). CDR3 length: 11 residues. The CDR3 sequence is CASSGEGGAFF. The CDR3 DNA reads as TGTGCCAGCAGCGGAGAAGGGGGAGCTTTCTTT.

The chain is built from TRBV5-1 and TRBJ2-7, with 11 nucleotides matching TRBD2. Looked up from germline, CDR1 is SGHRS and CDR2 is YFSETQ. The CDR3 length is 17 residues. V trimming: 0 bases; J trimming: 5 bases; junction bases outside the gene matches: 10. CDR3 protein: CASSLGATSGRGHEQYF. The CDR3 bases are TGCGCCAGCAGCTTGGGGGCAACTAGCGGGAGAGGGCACGAGCAGTACTTC. Drawing the rest from reference TRBV5-1 and TRBJ2-7, the complete variable domain is KAGVTQTPRYLIKTRGQQVTLSCSPISGHRSVSWYQQTPGQGLQFLFEYFSETQRNKGNFPGRFSGRQFSNSRSEMNVSTLELGDSALYLCASSLGATSGRGHEQYFGPGTRLTVT.

This clonotype was picked up many times. The chain is built from TRBV7-9 and TRBJ2-3; no clear D. V lost 8 bases and J 0 bases, leaving 18 bases between the germline ends. The CDR3 has 16 residues. The germline gives CDR1 SEHNR, CDR2 FQNEAQ (reference sequence). The chain's CDR3 is CASEPRTTHSTDTQYF. CDR3 DNA: TGTGCCAGCGAACCTCGGACCACTCATAGCACAGATACGCAGTATTTT. The full variable domain, in which reference TRBV7-9 and TRBJ2-3 provide the parts outside the CDR3, is DTGVSQNPRHKITKRGQNVTFRCDPISEHNRLYWYRQTLGQGPEFLTYFQNEAQLEKSRLLSDRFSAERPKGSFSTLEIQRTEQGDSAMYLCASEPRTTHSTDTQYFGPGTRLTVL.

This clonotype was recorded a few times. This chain links TRBV20-1 with TRBJ1-4, with 9 nucleotides matching TRBD1. Per the germline V gene, CDR1 is DFQATT and CDR2 is SNEGSKA (reference sequence). CDR3 length equals 14 residues. The J segment lost 8 bases and the V segment lost 4 bases, leaving 8 bases of the junction unmatched. CDR3 sequence: CSAKKQGAGEKLFF. In nucleotides, the CDR3 is TGCAGTGCTAAGAAACAGGGGGCAGGGGAAAAACTGTTTTTT.

This clonotype was detected a few times. The DNA is left out, because the CDR3 cannot be placed on it with certainty; the CDR3 is given as TCRdb lists it. V is TRBV29-1 and J is TRBJ2-1; the D call of TRBD2 is as the table states it, not checked on the DNA. The CDR3 is 15 amino acids long, termini counted. Looked up from germline, CDR1 is SQVTM and CDR2 is ANQGSEA. CDR3 amino acids: CSVEVARGTSGFRFF.

This clonotype was found many times. J is TRBJ2-5 and V is TRBV20-1; TRBD2 matches at 10 bases. The CDR3 spans 17 residues. V was pared by 1 base and J by 1 base, with 9 bases of the junction left unmatched. The V gene's germline CDR1 is DFQATT and CDR2 SNEGSKA (reference sequence). The CDR3 bases are TGCAGTGCTAGAGGGGTACTAGCGGGACGTATCCAAGAGACCCAGTACTTC. It encodes CSARGVLAGRIQETQYF.

There are many counts of this clonotype. The chain uses TRBV7-8 and TRBJ2-1, with D possibly called TRBD1 or TRBD2 (6 bases each). The V and J ends lost 7 bases and 0 bases respectively, with 16 bases between them. Germline CDR1 and CDR2: SGHVS and FQNEAQ. The CDR3 spans 16 residues. The CDR3 sequence is CASKKGGKSSYNEQFF. The CDR3 bases are TGTGCCAGCAAAAAAGGGGGGAAGAGCTCCTACAATGAGCAGTTCTTC.

This clonotype was observed a handful of times. The chain couples TRBV4-2 to TRBJ2-5; 10 nucleotides agree with TRBD1. This CDR3 comprises 15 residues. CDR1 is LGHNA, CDR2 YNFKEQ, per germline. V lost 1 base to trimming and J lost 3 bases; unmatched junction nucleotides: 2. DNA for the CDR3: TGTGCCAGCAGCCAAGGTGGGACAGGGGAAGAGACCCAGTACTTC. It specifies CASSQGGTGEETQYF.

The J gene is TRBJ2-7, the V gene TRBV15; no clear D gene. The CDR3 spans 13 residues. Germline values: CDR1 LNHNV, CDR2 YYDKDF (reference sequence). V lost 0 bases, J lost 3 bases, and 6 bases lay in between. CDR3 DNA: TGTGCCACCAGCAGAGATCGGAGCTACGAGCAGTACTTC. Translating it yields CATSRDRSYEQYF. Full variable domain (missing parts from reference TRBV15 and TRBJ2-7): DAMVIQNPRYQVTQFGKPVTLSCSQTLNHNVMYWYQQKSSQAPKLLFHYYDKDFNNEADTPDNFQSRRPNTSFCFLDIRSPGLGDTAMYLCATSRDRSYEQYFGPGTRLTVT.

In its sample, this clonotype was seen many times. V gene TRBV28 combines with J gene TRBJ1-5; 7 bases line up with TRBD1. There are 15 residues in the CDR3. Germline CDR1 reads MDHEN; CDR2 reads SYDVKM. The V and J ends lost 5 bases and 2 bases, in that order; junction bases with no gene match: 6. CDR3 in DNA: TGTGCCAGCAGTAATGCCGGGACAGGCAATCAGCCCCAGCATTTT. Residues: CASSNAGTGNQPQHF. Using reference TRBV28 and TRBJ1-5 for the parts outside the CDR3, the full variable domain is DVKVTQSSRYLVKRTGEKVFLECVQDMDHENMFWYRQDPGLGLRLIYFSYDVKMKEKGDIPEGYSVSREKKERFSLILESASTNQTSMYLCASSNAGTGNQPQHFGDGTRLSIL.

The table lists this clonotype with many counts. The chain links TRBV6-6 to TRBJ2-6; 8 bases line up with TRBD1. The CDR3 is 19 residues long. J was trimmed by 4 bases and V by 5 bases; bases with no gene match: 16. Germline lookup yields CDR1 MNHNY and CDR2 SVGAGI (reference sequence). The CDR3 spells CASSRGLGQGAAGANVLTF. CDR3 coding DNA: TGTGCCAGCAGTCGAGGTCTCGGGCAGGGGGCCGCCGGGGCCAACGTCCTGACTTTC.

The rearrangement uses TRBV4-1 and TRBJ1-5; D is unclear. CDR1 is MGHRA and CDR2 is YSYEKL in the germline V gene. Trimming shortened V by 3 bases and J by 2 bases, and 14 bases separated the two germline ends. The CDR3 is 16 amino acids. CDR3 sequence: CASSQGSGKGNQPQHF. CDR3 DNA: TGCGCCAGCAGCCAGGGTTCCGGGAAAGGCAATCAGCCCCAGCATTTT.

Many counts were recorded for this clonotype. V is TRBV7-2 and J is TRBJ2-6; D is unclear. The CDR3 sequence is 15 residues long. Per germline, CDR1 SGHTA and CDR2 FQGNSA. Trimming left V 5 bases short and J 0 bases short, with 8 bases between. CDR3 amino acids: CASSQKNSGANVLTF. Written as DNA, the CDR3 is TGTGCCAGCAGCCAGAAAAACTCTGGGGCCAACGTCCTGACTTTC.

In this sample, this clonotype turned up many times. V gene TRBV7-2 combines with J gene TRBJ2-4; D might be TRBD2 (6 bases). CDR3 length: 16 residues. In germline, CDR1 is SGHTA, CDR2 FQGNSA. V lost 0 bases and J lost 8, with 17 bases in between. The DNA of the CDR3 is TGTGCCAGCAGCTTAGCGCGGGGTCGAGTTAGGGACATTCAGTACTTC. This encodes CASSLARGRVRDIQYF.

The chain uses TRBV29-1 and TRBJ2-7; a weak D match, TRBD1 (6 bases). Germline V gives CDR1 SQVTM, CDR2 ANQGSEA. The CDR3 sequence is 11 residues long. Trimming shortened V by 6 bases and J by 2 bases, and 8 bases separated the two germline ends. CDR3 nucleotides: TGCAGCGTGGGGGCGGCCTACGAGCAGTACTTC. Its translation is CSVGAAYEQYF.

This clonotype was counted only a few times. This sequence joins TRBV2 and TRBJ2-7; weak D call: TRBD2 (6 bases). The V and J ends lost 6 bases and 3 bases respectively, with 9 bases between them. This CDR3 has 12 residues. Germline values: CDR1 SNHLY, CDR2 FYNNEI. This chain's CDR3 is CASSGGVYEQYF. The CDR3 nucleotides read TGTGCCAGCAGCGGAGGGGTCTACGAGCAGTACTTC.

This clonotype appeared a few times. This CDR3 reads CASRFFYEQYF. CDR3 sequence (DNA): TGTGCCAGCAGGTTTTTCTACGAGCAGTACTTC. The V call is TRBV6-2 or TRBV6-3, the J call TRBJ2-7; D unresolved. Germline CDR1 is MNHEY and CDR2 is SVGEGT. Trimming cost V 6 bases and J 3 bases, with 6 bases left between them. The CDR3 spans 11 residues.

The chain employs TRBV12-5 and TRBJ1-1; no clear D. With 5 bases removed from V and 5 bases from J, the gap between germline ends came to 12 bases. This CDR3 is built from 13 residues. Germline CDR1 and CDR2: LGHNT and FRNRAP. CDR3 sequence: CASGQAGVTEAFF. The CDR3 DNA sequence: TGTGCTAGTGGTCAAGCCGGTGTAACTGAAGCTTTCTTT. The full variable domain, with the rest looked up from reference TRBV12-5 and TRBJ1-1, is DARVTQTPRHKVTEMGQEVTMRCQPILGHNTVFWYRQTMMQGLELLAYFRNRAPLDDSGMPKDRFSAEMPDATLATLKIQPSEPRDSAVYFCASGQAGVTEAFFGQGTRLTVV.